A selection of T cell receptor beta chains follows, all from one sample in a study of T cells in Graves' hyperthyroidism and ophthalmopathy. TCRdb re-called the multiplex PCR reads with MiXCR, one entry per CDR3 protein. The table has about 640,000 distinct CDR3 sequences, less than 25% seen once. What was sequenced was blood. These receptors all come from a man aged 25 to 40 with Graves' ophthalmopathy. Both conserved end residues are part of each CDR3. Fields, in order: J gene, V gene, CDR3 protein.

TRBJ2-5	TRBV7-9	CASSYETGEETQYF
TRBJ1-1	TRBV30	CAASMNTEAFF
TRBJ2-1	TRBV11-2	CASSLVSSGSNEQFF
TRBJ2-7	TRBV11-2	CASSLGAFYEQYF
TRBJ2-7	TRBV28	CASNAPGQLYEQYF
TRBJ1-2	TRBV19	CASSSLDSFNYGYTF
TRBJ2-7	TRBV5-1	CASSYNRVYEQYF
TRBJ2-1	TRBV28	CASSQYEQFF
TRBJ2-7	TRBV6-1	CATRALAASYEQYF
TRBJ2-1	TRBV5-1	CASSSGGTGYNEQFF
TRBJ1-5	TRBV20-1	CSARSTSGTGASNQPQHF
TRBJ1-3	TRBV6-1	CASAREAESGNTIYF
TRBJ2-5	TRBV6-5	CASSYSGTALQETQYF
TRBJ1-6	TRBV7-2	CASSLTGVSSYNSPLHF
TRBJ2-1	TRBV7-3	CASSFQVGNEQFF
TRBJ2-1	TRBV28	CASSPSRDRGNEQFF
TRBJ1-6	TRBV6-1	CASRAPNSPLHF
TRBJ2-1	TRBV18	CASSPLVMTSGSEQFF
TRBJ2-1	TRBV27	CASSWRTSGVKSEQFF
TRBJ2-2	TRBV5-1	CASRMTGGLAGELFF
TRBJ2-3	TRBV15	CATSRDGSTDTQYF
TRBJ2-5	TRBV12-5	CASGFQYF
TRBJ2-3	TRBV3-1	CASSRWGTDSDTQYF
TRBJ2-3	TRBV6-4	CASSDGKKYSDTQYF
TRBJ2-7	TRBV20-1	CSARTPEGYEQYF
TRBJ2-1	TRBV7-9	CASSLFGSSGRSSYNEQFF
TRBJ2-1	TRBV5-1	CASSLAEPVNEQFF
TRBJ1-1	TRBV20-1	CSALLSPGNTEAFF
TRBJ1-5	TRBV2	CASSESGGPNQPQHF
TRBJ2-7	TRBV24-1	CATSDHSYEQYF
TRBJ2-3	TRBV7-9	CASSLSPLAGIGTQYF
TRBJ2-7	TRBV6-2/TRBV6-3	CASSFGTGRGEQYF
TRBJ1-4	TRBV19	CASSVQGRREKLFF
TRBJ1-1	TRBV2	CASSEALVSTEAFF
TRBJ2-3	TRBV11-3	CASSPGGVASGTDTQYF
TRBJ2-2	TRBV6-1	CASVGGANTGELFF
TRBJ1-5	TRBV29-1	CSVSSGYGNQPQHF
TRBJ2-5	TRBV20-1	CSATRLAGEIETQYF
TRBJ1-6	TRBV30	CAWSRQYNSPLHF
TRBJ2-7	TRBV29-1	CSVARTVMDEQYF
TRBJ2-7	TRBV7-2	CASSLDLGAGYEQYF
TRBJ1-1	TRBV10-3	CAISEGTEAFF
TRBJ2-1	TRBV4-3	CASRRDEQFF
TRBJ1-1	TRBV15	CATSSDSVTEAFF
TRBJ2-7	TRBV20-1	CSASKASTEQYF
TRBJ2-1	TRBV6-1	CASRTKSSYNEQFF
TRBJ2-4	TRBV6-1	CASSRGPQNIQYF
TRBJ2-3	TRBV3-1	CASSQDLAVVKDTQYF
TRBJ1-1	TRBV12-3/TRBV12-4	CASSLRVHTEAFF
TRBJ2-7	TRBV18	CASSPQGPMGEQYF
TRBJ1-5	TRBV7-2	CASSSGRNQPQHF
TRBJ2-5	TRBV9	CASSAGQGERETQYF
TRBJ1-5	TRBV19	CATTPEPGGYQPQHF
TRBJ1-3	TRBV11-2	CASSLRDIANTIYF
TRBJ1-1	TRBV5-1	CASSSTGTGRTEAFF